This TCR beta chain came from a study of tumor and adjacent non-tumor tissue in lung cancer. This CDR3 comprises 15 residues. The library came from three nested PCR rounds adapted from ARM-PCR protocols. TCRdb ran MiXCR on the multiplex PCR reads and lists one entry per CDR3 protein. This table has about 77,000 distinct CDR3 sequences, about 80% appearing once. RNA was extracted from bulk tissue without any cell sorting. This non-tumor lung sample came from over 3 cm beyond the tumor edge. Donors were chemotherapy-naive, newly diagnosed lung cancer surgical patients in China, August–late 2014. With respect to this clonotype: Sequence at one end of the junction differs from germline and may be a read error.

This TCR derives from a man in his 70s with non-small cell lung cancer. Sequencing was done on a sample of distant non-tumor lung tissue. This chain connects TRBV12-3 or TRBV12-4 to TRBJ2-1; tentatively, D is TRBD2 (5 bases). The CDR3 DNA reads as TGTGCCAGCGGACTCTCTAGTTTCTCCTACAGTGAGCAGTTCTTC. This gives the protein CASGLSSFSYSEQFF.